These 29 T cell receptor beta chains share one sample of origin, sequenced in a study of neurological immune-mediated disorders. In TCRdb, the 5' RACE reads were re-called with MiXCR into one record per CDR3 protein. In the table there are about 43,000 distinct CDR3 sequences, more than 9.5% of which are singletons. The sample consisted of PBMCs. These receptors came from a female donor in good health.

Many counts were recorded for this clonotype. This chain uses TRBV7-2 with TRBJ1-3; no clear D. V was clipped by 6 bases and J by 0 bases, with 9 bases between them. Germline V gene sequence: CDR1 SGHTA, CDR2 FQGNSA. The CDR3 spans 14 residues. The DNA of the CDR3 is TGTGCCAGCAGACTCGGACCCTCTGGAAACACCATATATTTT. Residues: CASRLGPSGNTIYF.

There are many counts of this clonotype. The V and J genes are TRBV5-1 and TRBJ1-1, with 8 bases lining up with TRBD1. The CDR3 totals 12 residues. V shed 2 bases and J 8 bases; nucleotides not matched to a gene: 2. The germline V gene encodes CDR1 SGHRS and CDR2 YFSETQ. DNA of the CDR3: TGCGCCAGCAGCTTCTCAGGGGGCGAAGCTTTCTTT. Its translation is CASSFSGGEAFF.

This clonotype was found many times. The chain uses TRBV20-1 and TRBJ1-1; D ambiguous. Germline-derived CDR1 and CDR2 are DFQATT and SNEGSKA (reference sequence). The CDR3 contains 13 residues. With 3 bases removed from V and 10 bases from J, the gap between germline ends came to 18 bases. In nucleotides, the CDR3 is TGCAGTGCTAGGACGTGGATGGGTATCGGAGCTTTCTTT. This translates into CSARTWMGIGAFF.

This chain joins TRBV12-3 or TRBV12-4 and TRBJ2-7, with 13 bases that match TRBD2. CDR3 length: 18 residues. The junction had 11 bases not matched to a gene; V was cut back by 4 bases and J by 2 bases. The DNA of the CDR3 is TGTGCCAGCAGTTCGCCCAGGACTAGCGGGGGCCCCCCCTACGAGCAGTACTTC. It encodes CASSSPRTSGGPPYEQYF.

V gene TRBV3-1 combines with J gene TRBJ1-6; TRBD1 might be the D (6 bases). Trimming removed 8 bases at V and 8 bases at J, with 22 bases between. There are 16 residues in the CDR3. Germline CDR1 is LGHDT and CDR2 is YNNKEL (reference sequence). The CDR3 nucleotides read TGTGCCAGCGGCCCTTTTAGCGGGGGCAATGATTCACCCCTCCACTTT. Its translation is CASGPFSGGNDSPLHF.

This clonotype was observed a few times. This rearrangement joins TRBV28 to TRBJ2-1; D not resolved. This CDR3 has 15 amino acids. Germline V CDR1 and CDR2: MDHEN, SYDVKM. V lost 5 bases and J lost 0, with 11 bases in between. The CDR3 DNA follows: TGTGCCAGCAGTCCTCTTAAGCGCTCCTACAATGAGCAGTTCTTC. It encodes CASSPLKRSYNEQFF.

The sample holds many counts of this clonotype. The chain recombines TRBV7-8 with TRBJ2-5; tentatively, D is TRBD1 (6 bases). The CDR3 has 15 residues. Germline V gene lookup returns CDR1 SGHVS and CDR2 FQNEAQ. V shed 1 base and J shed 5 bases, with 14 bases lying between them. The CDR3 DNA is TGTGCCAGCAGCTTAGGGATACAGGGTCAGGAGACCCAGTACTTC. Its protein is CASSLGIQGQETQYF.

The chain recombines TRBV25-1 with TRBJ2-1; 12 nucleotides match TRBD2. The CDR3 contains 16 residues. Germline V gives CDR1 MGHDK, CDR2 SYGVNS. V shed 2 bases, J shed 10 bases, and the junction held 9 bases outside the gene matches. The CDR3 bases are TGTGCCAGCAGTGAAGGAGGACTAGCGGGATTCAGGGAGCAGTTCTTC. Its protein product is CASSEGGLAGFREQFF.

The table lists this clonotype with many counts. The chain uses TRBV20-1 and TRBJ2-3; no firm D call. Germline V gives CDR1 DFQATT, CDR2 SNEGSKA (reference sequence). The CDR3 sequence is 13 residues long. The V end lost 6 bases, the J end lost 0 bases, and 10 bases lay between the germline ends. CDR3 in DNA: TGCAGTGCCCCCTTCCCGAGCACAGATACGCAGTATTTT. Amino acids: CSAPFPSTDTQYF.

This clonotype was picked up many times. The gene calls are TRBV5-1 and TRBJ2-5, with D perhaps matching TRBD1 (6 bases). CDR1 is SGHRS and CDR2 is YFSETQ in the germline V gene. The CDR3 has 16 residues. Between the trimmed V and J ends, which lost 7 bases and 2 bases, there was a span of 21 bases. The CDR3 DNA follows: TGCGCCAGCCGAACCAGTTCCCAAGGGGGACAAGAGACCCAGTACTTC. The encoded protein is CASRTSSQGGQETQYF.

This clonotype was counted ten times or more. This chain joins TRBV12-3 or TRBV12-4 and TRBJ2-2; D ambiguous. V was pared by 5 bases and J by 5 bases, with 9 bases between. CDR3 size: 13 residues. The chain's CDR3 is CASSPQRTGELFF. The CDR3 DNA follows: TGTGCCAGCAGTCCTCAACGGACCGGGGAGCTGTTTTTT.

The chain combines TRBV7-9 with TRBJ2-6; D unclear. Germline V gene sequence: CDR1 SEHNR, CDR2 FQNEAQ (reference sequence). V was cut by 4 bases and J by 1 base, with 14 bases left in between. The length of the CDR3 is 17 residues. The CDR3 coding sequence is TGTGCCAGCAGCTCCGGATATCCGCGGTCTGGGGCCAACGTCCTGACTTTC. Protein product: CASSSGYPRSGANVLTF.

This clonotype was observed many times. The V and J genes are TRBV9 and TRBJ1-1; tentative D call: TRBD1 (6 bases). Germline V gives CDR1 SGDLS, CDR2 YYNGEE. This CDR3 is built from 15 residues. V lost 0 bases, J lost 6 bases, and 15 bases lay in between. The CDR3 DNA sequence: TGTGCCAGCAGCGTAGATGAGTCGGGGGCAGCTGAAGCTTTCTTT. As protein: CASSVDESGAAEAFF.

This clonotype has at least ten counts. The V and J genes are TRBV29-1 and TRBJ2-7; maybe TRBD2 (5 bases). Germline values: CDR1 SQVTM, CDR2 ANQGSEA. CDR3 length: 12 residues. V lost 7 bases and J lost 6, with 16 bases in between. The chain's CDR3 is CSAVGPAGEQYF. For the CDR3, the DNA is TGCAGCGCCGTCGGGCCGGCGGGCGAGCAGTACTTC.

This clonotype was recorded at least ten times. The genes are TRBV5-1 and TRBJ1-2; D might be TRBD1 (6 bases). V lost 0 bases to trimming and J lost 7 bases, with 19 bases between them. The CDR3 runs 16 residues. From germline, CDR1 is SGHRS and CDR2 YFSETQ. The CDR3 bases are TGCGCCAGCAGCTTGGCGGCTGGACAGAGGAACGGTGGCTACACCTTC. This codes for CASSLAAGQRNGGYTF.

This clonotype has ten or more counts. V is TRBV11-2 and J is TRBJ2-7, with 14 bases identical to TRBD2. There are 17 residues in the CDR3. CDR1 is SGHAT, CDR2 FQNNGV, per germline. The V gene end was trimmed by 4 bases and the J gene end by 0 bases; junction bases not matched to a gene: 5. The CDR3 spells CASSWTSGGKNSYEQYF. The CDR3 region has the DNA TGTGCCAGCAGCTGGACTAGCGGGGGGAAAAACTCCTACGAGCAGTACTTC.

In its sample, this clonotype was seen many times. The gene calls are TRBV18 and TRBJ2-2, with D possibly being TRBD1 (6 bases). Germline lookup yields CDR1 KGHSH and CDR2 LQKENI. The V end lost 2 bases, the J end lost 6 bases, and 13 bases lay between the germline ends. The CDR3 covers 15 residues. The CDR3 nucleotides are TGTGCCAGCTCACCAACGACAGGAGTCCCCGGGGAGCTGTTTTTT. Its protein is CASSPTTGVPGELFF.

Many counts were recorded for this clonotype. This sequence joins TRBV20-1 and TRBJ2-1, with D perhaps matching TRBD1 (6 bases). There are 14 residues in the CDR3. CDR1 DFQATT and CDR2 SNEGSKA come from the germline V gene (reference sequence). V lost 8 bases and J 5 bases, leaving 19 bases between the germline ends. The CDR3 loop reads CSPKPGQLDNEQFF. DNA of the CDR3: TGCAGTCCTAAACCCGGACAGTTAGACAATGAGCAGTTCTTC.

This clonotype was observed at least ten times. This rearrangement joins TRBV27 to TRBJ1-3; tentative D call: TRBD1 (5 bases). This CDR3 comprises 19 residues. Germline V lookup: CDR1 MNHEY, CDR2 SMNVEV (reference sequence). The V gene lost 7 bases and the J gene lost 1 base, with 26 bases spanning the gap. In DNA, the CDR3 is TGTGCCAGCACCTCCATGGGGCAGGGTGGGTTTTCTTCTGGAAACACCATATATTTT. Translation: CASTSMGQGGFSSGNTIYF.

This clonotype was counted many times. V usage is TRBV20-1 and J usage is TRBJ1-1; D is undetermined. In germline, CDR1 is DFQATT, CDR2 SNEGSKA (reference sequence). The germline V and J ends were trimmed by 8 bases and 5 bases, with 24 bases remaining between them. The CDR3 loop spans 15 amino acids. The CDR3 loop reads CSPKHPIKGRTEAFF. The CDR3 DNA follows: TGCAGTCCGAAACATCCAATTAAGGGTAGAACTGAAGCTTTCTTT.

This clonotype has at least ten counts. V gene TRBV6-6 combines with J gene TRBJ1-1; D not certain. Germline V CDR1 and CDR2: MNHNY, SVGAGI (reference sequence). The V end was cut by 8 bases, the J end by 3 bases, with 19 bases between. CDR3 size: 15 residues. The CDR3 loop is CASLAARAGDTEAFF. CDR3 DNA: TGTGCCAGCTTAGCCGCGCGGGCCGGAGACACTGAAGCTTTCTTT.

This clonotype was observed many times. The chain is built from TRBV12-3 or TRBV12-4 and TRBJ2-2; D is uncertain. V lost 2 bases, J lost 7 bases, and 11 bases lay in between. This CDR3 is built from 14 residues. The CDR3 coding sequence is TGTGCCAGCAGTTTATTGGGTCCGGACGGGGAGCTGTTTTTT. Its protein is CASSLLGPDGELFF.

In its sample, this clonotype was seen many times. The rearrangement uses TRBV3-1 and TRBJ2-3; D uncertain. From germline, CDR1 is LGHDT and CDR2 YNNKEL (reference sequence). Deletions cut 4 bases from V and 4 bases from J, with 12 bases between. The CDR3 is 14 amino acids. The DNA for the CDR3 is TGTGCCAGCAGCCCTAGAGACCGTTCAGATACGCAGTATTTT. Translating gives CASSPRDRSDTQYF.

This clonotype has a count of ten or more. The rearrangement uses TRBV12-3 or TRBV12-4 and TRBJ1-2, with 11 bases fitting TRBD1. This CDR3 has 14 amino acids. V trimming: 6 bases; J trimming: 5 bases; junction bases outside the gene matches: 5. CDR3 residues: CASRVGQGEYGYTF. The CDR3 nucleotides read TGTGCCAGCAGGGTGGGACAGGGGGAGTATGGCTACACCTTC.

This clonotype was detected ten times or more. The rearrangement uses TRBV29-1 and TRBJ1-1; D is uncertain. V dropped 6 bases and J dropped 0 bases, with 11 bases sitting between them. The CDR3 length is 13 residues. In germline, CDR1 is SQVTM, CDR2 ANQGSEA. The CDR3 nucleotides read TGCAGCGTCACGGGCGAACTGAACACTGAAGCTTTCTTT. It encodes CSVTGELNTEAFF.

This clonotype occurred a few times. V usage is TRBV9 and J usage is TRBJ1-6; possibly TRBD1 for D (6 bases). This CDR3 region has 15 residues. V lost 1 base and J 7 bases, leaving 12 bases between the germline ends. Looked up from germline, CDR1 is SGDLS and CDR2 is YYNGEE. The CDR3 protein is CASSVTSGENSPLHF. The CDR3 DNA is TGTGCCAGCAGCGTAACTTCAGGGGAGAATTCACCCCTCCACTTT.

This clonotype has at least ten counts. The chain joins TRBV12-3 or TRBV12-4 to TRBJ1-2; no definite D call. The V end was cut by 5 bases, the J end by 4 bases, with 17 bases between. This CDR3 has 15 residues. The CDR3 sequence: CASSPYSDSSYGYTF. The CDR3 DNA reads as TGTGCCAGCAGTCCCTATAGTGACTCATCCTATGGCTACACCTTC.

In its sample, this clonotype was seen many times. J is TRBJ1-1 and V is TRBV7-8; D might be TRBD1 (6 bases). This CDR3 has 15 residues. V lost 5 bases and J 1 base, leaving 14 bases between the germline ends. Germline CDR1 and CDR2: SGHVS and FQNEAQ. The CDR3 here is CASSAGGASNTEAFF. The CDR3 region has the DNA TGTGCCAGCAGCGCGGGGGGGGCCTCGAACACTGAAGCTTTCTTT.

This clonotype came up many times. The CDR3 protein is CASLHGPREKNWPNQPQHF. The CDR3 DNA follows: TGTGCCAGCCTGCATGGGCCCAGGGAGAAAAATTGGCCGAATCAGCCCCAGCATTTT. V is TRBV10-3 and J is TRBJ1-5; D is perhaps TRBD1 (5 bases). V gave up 10 bases and J gave up 4 bases, with 32 bases separating them. Germline V gives CDR1 ENHRY, CDR2 SYGVKD. The length of the CDR3 is 19 residues.